The sequence of this T cell receptor (beta chain) was determined in a study of blood T cell repertoires in COVID-19. Original data processing: Estimation of nucleated cell counts was performed using reference gene primer amplification. Produced via immunoSEQ multiplex PCR; TCRdb's table is partial and in-frame only. V, J and clone size are those of that table, while D and trimming were read from the DNA. The table includes about 270,000 clones, roughly nine tenths detected once. Trimming took 0 bases from V and 3 from J; bases not matched to a gene: 5. The CDR3 runs to 18 residues. Germline CDR1 SGHNT, CDR2 YENEEA. The recovered donors of Cohort 3 showed two negative PCRs, clearance, or symptom resolution.

Sample: PBMCs or T cells enriched from blood (not recorded which). The gene calls are TRBV11-3 and TRBJ2-2; 12 positions match TRBD2. The clonotype comes from a woman younger than 30 who had recovered from COVID-19. The CDR3 spells CASSLDRLAGADTGELFF. As DNA, the CDR3 is TGTGCCAGCAGCTTAGATCGACTAGCGGGGGCCGACACCGGGGAGCTGTTTTTT.